The present T cell receptor beta chain was sequenced within a study of T cell responses to AZD1222 COVID-19 vaccine. This clone appeared a few times. The table came from immunoSEQ multiplex PCR; TCRdb's copy has only in-frame clones and leaves some out. The sample has roughly 150,000 clones, 92% seen once. Germline V gives CDR1 SNHLY, CDR2 FYNNEI. The CDR3 sequence is 15 residues long. V shed 7 bases and J shed 6 bases, with 19 bases lying between them. The gene calls are TRBV2 and TRBJ1-5; tentatively, D is TRBD1 (5 bases). The sequences come from peripheral blood, collected on day 0 of AZD1222 vaccination. The receptor comes from an adult in good health. CDR3 bases: TGTGCCAGCACCAGAGGAGGGGTTTTGGGTCAGCCCCAGCATTTT. Amino acid sequence: CASTRGGVLGQPQHF.